This TCR beta chain was captured in a study of blood T cell repertoires in COVID-19. Study-level information: Spain, Italy and the United States supplied samples that represented acute and convalescent COVID-19. T cells, B-cell-depleted T cells, or PBMCs supplied cDNA or gDNA.

Germline loops: CDR1 MNHEY, CDR2 SMNVEV (reference sequence). The CDR3 totals 13 residues. J lost 6 bases, V lost 8 bases, and 5 bases had no gene match. Seattle researchers signed up patients amid active infection and tracked them longitudinally. Per the authors' pipeline: Estimation of nucleated cell counts was performed using reference gene primer amplification. The method was immunoSEQ multiplex PCR; TCRdb's version includes in-frame clones alone and lacks a portion of them. That table is the source of V, J and clone size, and D and trimming were worked out from the DNA. The sample comprises fewer than 300,000 clones, 80% to 90% of which are singletons, and about an eighth rests with the top ten.

The sequenced material came from peripheral blood. This rearrangement joins TRBV27 to TRBJ1-5, with 9 bases identical to TRBD1. This sequence was found in a woman under 40 with COVID-19, enrolled during active disease. CDR3 region: CASGDREGQPQHF. In DNA, the CDR3 is TGTGCCAGCGGGGACAGGGAGGGTCAGCCCCAGCATTTT.